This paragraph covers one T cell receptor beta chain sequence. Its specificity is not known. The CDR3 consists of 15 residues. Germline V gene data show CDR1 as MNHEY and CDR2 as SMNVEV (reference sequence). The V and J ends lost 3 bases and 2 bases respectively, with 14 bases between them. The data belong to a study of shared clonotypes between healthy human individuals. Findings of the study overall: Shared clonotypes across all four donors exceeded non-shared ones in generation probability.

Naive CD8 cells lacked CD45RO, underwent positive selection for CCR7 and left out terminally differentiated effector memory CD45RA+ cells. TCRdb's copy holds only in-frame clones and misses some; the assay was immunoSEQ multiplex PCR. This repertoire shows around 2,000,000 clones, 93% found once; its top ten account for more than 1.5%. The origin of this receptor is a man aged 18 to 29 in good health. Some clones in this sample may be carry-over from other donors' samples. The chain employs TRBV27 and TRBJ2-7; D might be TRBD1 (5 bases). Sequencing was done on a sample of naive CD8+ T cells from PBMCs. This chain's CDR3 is CASSFSQALTYEQYF. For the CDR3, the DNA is TGTGCCAGCAGTTTTTCACAGGCCTTAACCTACGAGCAGTACTTC.